Many counts were recorded for the clone carrying this T cell receptor (beta chain). The data belong to a study of regulatory T cells in long-lasting Graves disease. Time point of the sample: newly diagnosed GD, antithyroid drugs for less than 3 months. There was RNA extracted from PBMCs, and the TCR library was made from it. With iRepertoire HTBI primers and Arm-PCR of CDR3 regions, TCR beta libraries were built. TCRdb reprocessed the multiplex PCR reads via MiXCR and lists one record per CDR3 protein. The table includes 400,000 to 500,000 distinct CDR3 sequences, about a sixth detected once. Trimming removed 5 bases at V and 7 bases at J, with 17 bases between. Germline CDR1 is MNHEY and CDR2 is SMNVEV (reference sequence). This CDR3 region has 14 residues. These data were also filed under a second study, of T cells in Graves' hyperthyroidism and ophthalmopathy.

This TCR derives from a woman younger than 35 with Graves disease. The chain carries TRBV27 and TRBJ1-1, with D possibly TRBD1 on 6 matching bases. The sequencing here drew on peripheral blood mononuclear cells (PBMCs), taken at new diagnosis, from a patient treated with antithyroid drugs. Here the CDR3 reads CASSRPGQGHEAFF. The CDR3, as DNA: TGTGCCAGCAGTCGCCCCGGGCAGGGACATGAAGCTTTCTTT.